The 18 T cell receptor beta chains below all came from one sample that was sequenced in a study of metastatic and nonmetastatic thyroid tumors. TCRdb re-analyzed the PCR reads using MiXCR. The sample holds about 38,000 clones, about 30% seen once. Thyroid surgery took place with no prior treatment in any patient. The sequenced material came from blood. These receptors were taken from a male donor with papillary thyroid cancer or a benign thyroid nodule (not recorded which). Some clones in this sample may be carry-over from other donors' samples.

This clone was recorded at least ten times. The rearrangement uses TRBV6-4 and TRBJ2-3; 9 nucleotides align to TRBD2. Trimming at V came to 9 bases and at J to 6 bases, leaving 7 bases not matched to a gene. There are 13 residues in the CDR3. CDR1 is MRHNA, CDR2 SNTAGT, per germline. The CDR3: CASSGSEADTQYF. In DNA, the CDR3 is TGTGCCAGTAGCGGGAGTGAGGCGGATACGCAGTATTTT.

This chain links TRBV3-1 with TRBJ2-2; D is perhaps TRBD1 (6 bases). V lost 5 bases, J lost 0 bases, and 13 bases lay in between. The CDR3 runs to 16 residues. Germline V gene lookup returns CDR1 LGHDT and CDR2 YNNKEL (reference sequence). CDR3 residues: CASSTMTGPNTGELFF. The CDR3 nucleotides are TGTGCCAGCAGCACTATGACAGGTCCGAACACCGGGGAGCTGTTTTTT.

The table lists this clone with a few counts. The chain combines TRBV20-1 with TRBJ2-7, with TRBD2 matching over 11 bases. CDR1 is DFQATT, CDR2 SNEGSKA, per germline (reference sequence). The CDR3 is 18 residues long. V lost 5 bases to trimming and J lost 0 bases; unmatched junction nucleotides: 15. The CDR3 loop reads CSASPLAGGPLSSYEQYF. In nucleotides, the CDR3 is TGCAGTGCTTCGCCATTAGCGGGAGGGCCTCTAAGCTCCTACGAGCAGTACTTC.

The V gene is TRBV19, the J gene TRBJ2-7, with 9 bases lining up with TRBD1. The CDR3 runs 14 residues. Germline CDR1 and CDR2: LNHDA and SQIVND (reference sequence). J lost 4 bases, V lost 5 bases, and 6 bases had no gene match. The CDR3 DNA is TGTGCCAGTAGTGGTCGGGACAGGGTTTACGAGCAGTACTTC. It yields the protein CASSGRDRVYEQYF.

This clone has only a few counts. An end of the junction does not agree with germline; a read error may underlie this. V and J are TRBV28 and TRBJ2-7; D is uncertain. Germline values: CDR1 MDHEN, CDR2 SYDVKM. CDR3 length: 12 residues. CDR3 in amino acids: CTSGQVRYEQYF. In DNA form, the CDR3 reads TGTACCAGTGGGCAGGTCCGATACGAGCAGTACTTC.

There are a few counts of this clone. This chain connects TRBV28 to TRBJ1-5; the D is unclear. V shed 8 bases and J shed 5 bases, with 7 bases lying between them. The germline gives CDR1 MDHEN, CDR2 SYDVKM. CDR3 length: 11 residues. CDR3 in amino acids: CASAIHQPQHF. The DNA of the CDR3 is TGTGCCAGCGCTATACATCAGCCCCAGCATTTT.

The J gene is TRBJ1-5, the V gene TRBV7-2; unclear D gene. The V gene lost 4 bases and the J gene lost 5 bases, with 9 bases spanning the gap. CDR1 and CDR2 (germline): SGHTA, FQGNSA. There are 13 residues in the CDR3. CDR3 residues: CASSSHRDQPQHF. The DNA of the CDR3 is TGTGCCAGCAGCTCCCACCGGGATCAGCCCCAGCATTTT. The variable domain in full, completed from reference TRBV7-2 and TRBJ1-5, reads GAGVSQSPSNKVTEKGKDVELRCDPISGHTALYWYRQSLGQGLEFLIYFQGNSAPDKSGLPSDRFSAERTGGSVSTLTIQRTQQEDSAVYLCASSSHRDQPQHFGDGTRLSIL.

This clone was detected only a few times. The chain combines TRBV2 with TRBJ2-7; D not resolved. V lost 6 bases to trimming and J lost 5 bases, with 11 bases between them. Germline CDR1 reads SNHLY; CDR2 reads FYNNEI. This CDR3 is built from 12 residues. The CDR3 DNA is TGTGCCAGCAGCTTAGAATTGAACGAGCAGTACTTC. This gives the protein CASSLELNEQYF.

This chain joins TRBV6-5 and TRBJ2-5, with D maybe TRBD1 (6 bases). CDR3 length equals 14 residues. Germline V gives CDR1 MNHEY, CDR2 SVGAGI. Trimming took 4 bases from V and 5 from J, leaving 14 bases between them. CDR3 amino acids: CASSSASGEETQYF. Here the CDR3 DNA reads TGTGCCAGCAGTTCCGCCTCAGGGGAGGAGACCCAGTACTTC.

This clone has a handful of counts. A read error may produce the germline difference seen at one junction end. In the same sample, other DNA sequences code for this CDR3. This chain connects TRBV11-1 to TRBJ2-1, with 9 bases fitting TRBD2. The CDR3 is 15 amino acids. The V gene's germline CDR1 is SGHAT and CDR2 FQDESV (reference sequence). Written as DNA, the CDR3 is TGCGCCAGCAGCTTAGTGCTAGCGGGACTCAATGAGCAGTTCTTC. Its protein is CASSLVLAGLNEQFF. The complete variable domain, with remaining parts taken from reference TRBV11-1 and TRBJ2-1, reads EAEVAQSPRYKITEKSQAVAFWCDPISGHATLYWYRQILGQGPELLVQFQDESVVDDSQLPKDRFSAERLKGVDSTLKIQPAELGDSAMYLCASSLVLAGLNEQFFGPGTRLTVL.

As concerns this clone: One junction end does not reproduce the germline sequence, and a read error may be involved. This chain links TRBV4-2 with TRBJ2-2; TRBD2 agrees at 8 bases. CDR3 length equals 16 residues. Germline lookup yields CDR1 LGHNA and CDR2 YNFKEQ. This CDR3 reads CAISQELAGNTGELFF. The CDR3 DNA is TGTGCCATCAGCCAAGAGCTAGCGGGGAACACCGGGGAGCTGTTTTTT.

This clone is medium-sized in the sample. The gene calls are TRBV5-1 and TRBJ2-2; TRBD1 matches at 10 bases. This CDR3 spans 16 amino acids. Germline V CDR1 and CDR2: SGHRS, YFSETQ. The J segment lost 6 bases and the V segment lost 1 base, leaving 6 bases of the junction unmatched. DNA of the CDR3: TGCGCCAGCAGCTTGAGGACAGGGGGAGGGGCCGGGGAGCTGTTTTTT. Amino acids: CASSLRTGGGAGELFF.

The chain links TRBV6-1 to TRBJ2-3, with D possibly TRBD2 on 6 matching bases. V was pared by 5 bases and J by 3 bases, with 15 bases between. Germline V gene sequence: CDR1 MNHNS, CDR2 SASEGT. The CDR3 sequence is 15 residues long. The CDR3 DNA follows: TGTGCCAGCAGTCCCGGGAATAGCGGAACAGATACGCAGTATTTT. Translation: CASSPGNSGTDTQYF.

This chain links TRBV11-2 with TRBJ1-2; D is perhaps TRBD1 (5 bases). Germline V gene data show CDR1 as SGHAT and CDR2 as FQNNGV. V was pared by 6 bases and J by 4 bases, with 18 bases between. This CDR3 comprises 15 residues. The CDR3 loop is CASSHGTLTGYGYTF. CDR3 bases: TGTGCCAGCAGTCACGGGACCTTAACCGGCTATGGCTACACCTTC.

This clone was seen ten or more times. This sequence joins TRBV3-1 and TRBJ2-7, with D uncertain. V was shortened by 4 bases and J by 5 bases, with 15 bases between the two germline ends. The CDR3 totals 14 residues. The germline gives CDR1 LGHDT, CDR2 YNNKEL (reference sequence). The CDR3 is CASSRSLGSDEQYF. In nucleotides, the CDR3 is TGTGCCAGCAGCCGTTCCCTGGGATCCGACGAGCAGTACTTC.

The chain recombines TRBV4-1 with TRBJ1-5; TRBD1 matches 10 bases. The CDR3 sequence is 16 residues long. The V gene end was trimmed by 3 bases and the J gene end by 7 bases; junction bases not matched to a gene: 9. Germline V gene data show CDR1 as MGHRA and CDR2 as YSYEKL. CDR3 sequence reads: CASSQAPGQGKQPQHF. In DNA form, the CDR3 reads TGCGCCAGCAGCCAGGCACCGGGACAGGGGAAGCAGCCCCAGCATTTT.

The chain carries TRBV20-1 and TRBJ2-7; the match to TRBD1 covers 9 bases. The CDR3 is 14 amino acids. V trimming: 6 bases; J trimming: 0 bases; junction bases outside the gene matches: 6. CDR1 and CDR2 from the germline V gene are DFQATT and SNEGSKA (reference sequence). The CDR3 sequence: CSAPWTGASYEQYF. For the CDR3, the DNA is TGCAGTGCCCCTTGGACAGGGGCCTCCTACGAGCAGTACTTC.

This chain links TRBV30 with TRBJ1-4; D call uncertain. The germline gives CDR1 GTSNPN, CDR2 SVGIG (reference sequence). This CDR3 spans 15 amino acids. V lost 3 bases to trimming and J lost 8 bases, with 19 bases between them. The CDR3 here is CAWSKLGVAFEKLFF. Here the CDR3 DNA reads TGTGCCTGGAGCAAACTCGGGGTTGCCTTCGAAAAACTGTTTTTT.